This paragraph reports one TCR beta chain. The antigen is undetermined. The CDR3 contains 13 residues. Germline values: CDR1 MGHRA, CDR2 YSYEKL. V lost 1 base and J 7 bases, leaving 10 bases between the germline ends. The source material, RNA transcripts, was used to amplify TCR beta CDR3 regions. With the HTBI primer set, the TCR CDR3 went through a first round of RT-PCR. Each CDR3 protein is one row after TCRdb ran MiXCR on the multiplex PCR reads. The repertoire has a few hundred thousand distinct CDR3 sequences, nearly 15% of them found once; the top ten carry 15% to 20%. This record belongs to a study of T cells in Graves' hyperthyroidism and ophthalmopathy. Study in general: Staff took peripheral blood when the initial diagnosis was made, before any treatment began. Findings of the study overall: Within blood appeared most thyroid clonotypes that had expanded above 0.001.

It was 8 to 10 ml of fresh peripheral blood that supplied the PBMCs. Sequencing input: blood. The V call is TRBV4-1, the J call TRBJ1-2; D call uncertain. The source of this sequence is a woman in her fifties or sixties with Graves' ophthalmopathy. The CDR3 protein is CASSQGPDTGYTF. The CDR3 DNA sequence: TGCGCCAGCAGCCAAGGGCCCGACACTGGCTACACCTTC.